This T cell receptor beta chain came from a study of T cells after yellow fever vaccination. To note about this clonotype: What it recognizes is unknown.

Findings of the study overall: Though weaker, the secondary response peaked faster, on day 5 versus 15. The booster response re-showed most primary clones: around 96% CD4, around 87% CD8.

They built TCR cDNA with 5'RACE template switching, a step that put in a universal primer site and UMIs. TCRdb re-derived calls from the 5' RACE reads in MiXCR, one entry per CDR3 protein. The table lists around 120,000 distinct CDR3 sequences, 7.2% of them singletons. The CDR3 totals 14 residues. Germline CDR1 SGHNT, CDR2 YYREEE (reference sequence). V lost 5 bases and J lost 0, with 10 bases in between. This TCR came from a young man who received the YFV17D yellow fever vaccine. V gene TRBV5-4 combines with J gene TRBJ2-3; D remains ambiguous. Material: CD4+ T cells sorted from PBMCs, obtained about 49 days after the first yellow fever vaccination. The chain's CDR3 is CASRVQSSTDTQYF. The CDR3 region has the DNA TGTGCCAGCAGAGTACAGTCTAGCACAGATACGCAGTATTTT.